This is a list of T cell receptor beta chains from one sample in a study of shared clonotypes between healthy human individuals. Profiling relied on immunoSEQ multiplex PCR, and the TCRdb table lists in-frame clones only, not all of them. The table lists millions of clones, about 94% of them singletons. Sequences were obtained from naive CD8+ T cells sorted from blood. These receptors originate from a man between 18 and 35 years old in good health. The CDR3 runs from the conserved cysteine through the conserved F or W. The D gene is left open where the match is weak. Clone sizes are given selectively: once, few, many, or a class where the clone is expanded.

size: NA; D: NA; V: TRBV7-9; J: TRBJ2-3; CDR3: CASSSTERPDTQYF; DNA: TGTGCCAGCAGCTCGACGGAGAGGCCAGATACGCAGTATTTT
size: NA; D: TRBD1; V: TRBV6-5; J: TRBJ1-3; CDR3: CASSAGQNSGNTIYF; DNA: TGTGCCAGCAGCGCGGGACAGAACTCTGGAAACACCATATATTTT
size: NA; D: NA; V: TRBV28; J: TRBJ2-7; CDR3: CASSLRVQGYEQYF; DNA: TGTGCCAGCAGTTTGCGGGTACAGGGCTACGAGCAGTACTTC
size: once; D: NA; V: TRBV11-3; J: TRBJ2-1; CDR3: CASSSDQDSYNEQFF; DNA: TGTGCCAGCAGTTCCGACCAAGACTCCTACAATGAGCAGTTCTTC
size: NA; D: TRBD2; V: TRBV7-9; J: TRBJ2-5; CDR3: CASSLEGGSGQETQYF; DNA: TGTGCCAGCAGCTTAGAGGGCGGGAGTGGGCAAGAGACCCAGTACTTC
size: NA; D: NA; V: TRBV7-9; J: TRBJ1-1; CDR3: CASSLVTTEAFF; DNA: TGTGCCAGCAGCTTAGTAACTACTGAAGCTTTCTTT
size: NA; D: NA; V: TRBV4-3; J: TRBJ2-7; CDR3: CASSQSATGTYEQYF; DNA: TGCGCCAGCAGCCAGAGTGCGACCGGTACCTACGAGCAGTACTTC
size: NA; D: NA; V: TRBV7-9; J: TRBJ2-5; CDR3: CASSSPGTYRETQYF; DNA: TGTGCCAGCAGCTCGCCGGGGACTTACCGGGAGACCCAGTACTTC
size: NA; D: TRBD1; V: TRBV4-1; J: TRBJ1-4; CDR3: CASSHPTTGVNEKLFF; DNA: TGCGCCAGCAGCCACCCTACGACAGGGGTAAACGAAAAACTGTTTTTT
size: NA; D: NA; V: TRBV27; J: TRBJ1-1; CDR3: CASSLSWGVGNTEAFF; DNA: TGTGCCAGCAGTTTATCGTGGGGAGTGGGAAACACTGAAGCTTTCTTT
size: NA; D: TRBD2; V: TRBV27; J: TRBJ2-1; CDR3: CASSLTVVAGLAVDEQFF; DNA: TGTGCCAGCAGTTTAACCGTCGTAGCGGGTCTGGCCGTGGATGAGCAGTTCTTC
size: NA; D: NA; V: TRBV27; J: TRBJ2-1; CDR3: CASSLQGWGTDEQFF; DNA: TGTGCCAGCAGTTTACAGGGGTGGGGAACCGATGAGCAGTTCTTC
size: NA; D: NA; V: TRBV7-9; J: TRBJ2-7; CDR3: CASSSPGAFSYEQYF; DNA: TGTGCCAGCAGCTCCCCCGGGGCCTTCTCCTACGAGCAGTACTTC
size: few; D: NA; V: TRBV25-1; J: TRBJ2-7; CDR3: CASSEWGQGYEQYF; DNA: TGTGCCAGCAGTGAATGGGGGCAAGGGTACGAGCAGTACTTC
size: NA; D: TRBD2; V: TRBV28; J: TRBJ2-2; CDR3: CASSFSGGAVGELFF; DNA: TGTGCCAGCAGCTTTAGCGGGGGGGCCGTCGGGGAGCTGTTTTTT
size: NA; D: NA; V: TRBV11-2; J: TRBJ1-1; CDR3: CASSSDGGQRAFF; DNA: TGTGCCAGCAGCTCCGACGGGGGGCAGCGAGCTTTCTTT
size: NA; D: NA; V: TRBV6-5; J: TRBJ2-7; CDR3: CASSYSWLYEQYF; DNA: TGTGCCAGCAGTTACTCATGGCTTTACGAGCAGTACTTC
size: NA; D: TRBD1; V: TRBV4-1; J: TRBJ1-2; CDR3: CASSLRAGQGRDGYTF; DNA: TGCGCCAGCAGCCTTAGGGCGGGACAGGGCCGCGATGGCTACACCTTC
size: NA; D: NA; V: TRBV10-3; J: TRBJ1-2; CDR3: CAINVNPDGPTYGYTF; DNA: TGTGCCATCAATGTCAATCCAGACGGACCCACCTATGGCTACACCTTC
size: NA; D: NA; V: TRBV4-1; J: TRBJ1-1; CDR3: CASSQDFLNTEAFF; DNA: TGCGCCAGCAGCCAAGATTTCCTGAACACTGAAGCTTTCTTT
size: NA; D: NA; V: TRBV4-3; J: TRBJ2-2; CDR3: CASSQEPFQGYTGELFF; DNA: TGCGCCAGCAGTCAAGAGCCGTTTCAGGGGTACACCGGGGAGCTGTTTTTT
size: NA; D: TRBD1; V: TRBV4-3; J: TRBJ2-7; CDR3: CASSQVWDSSYEQYF; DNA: TGCGCCAGCAGCCAAGTTTGGGACAGCTCCTACGAGCAGTACTTC
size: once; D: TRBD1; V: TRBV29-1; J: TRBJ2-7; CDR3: CSVQEQGAAYEQYF; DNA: TGCAGCGTTCAAGAACAGGGGGCGGCGTACGAGCAGTACTTC
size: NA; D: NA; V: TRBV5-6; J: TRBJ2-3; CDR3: CASSLGLLGLEPDTQYF; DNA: TGTGCCAGCAGCTTGGGTCTACTGGGACTCGAACCAGATACGCAGTATTTT
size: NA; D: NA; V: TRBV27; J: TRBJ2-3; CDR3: CASSPIATDTQYF; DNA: TGTGCCAGCAGTCCGATAGCGACAGATACGCAGTATTTT
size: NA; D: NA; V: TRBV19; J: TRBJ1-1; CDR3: CASSMVGINTEAFF; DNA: TGTGCCAGTAGTATGGTAGGGATAAACACTGAAGCTTTCTTT
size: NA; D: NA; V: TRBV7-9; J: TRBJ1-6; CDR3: CASSLIGQNSPLHF; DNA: TGTGCCAGCAGCTTAATTGGTCAGAATTCACCCCTCCACTTT
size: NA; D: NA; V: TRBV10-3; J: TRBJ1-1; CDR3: CAISEPAMGGSNTEAFF; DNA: TGTGCCATCAGTGAGCCGGCCATGGGGGGATCGAACACTGAAGCTTTCTTT
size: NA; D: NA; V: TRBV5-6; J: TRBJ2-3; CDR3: CASSFGGYATDTQYF; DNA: TGTGCCAGCAGCTTTGGTGGCTACGCCACAGATACGCAGTATTTT
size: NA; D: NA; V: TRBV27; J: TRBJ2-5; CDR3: CASRGIPNWETQYF; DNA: TGTGCCAGCAGGGGGATCCCCAATTGGGAGACCCAGTACTTC
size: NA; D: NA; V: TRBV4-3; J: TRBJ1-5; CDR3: CASSQDWAGSQATQHF; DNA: TGCGCCAGCAGCCAAGATTGGGCAGGGAGCCAGGCGACCCAGCATTTT
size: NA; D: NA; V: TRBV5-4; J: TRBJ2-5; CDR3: CASSLRGSGFQETQYF; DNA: TGTGCCAGCAGCCTCCGGGGTAGCGGATTCCAAGAGACCCAGTACTTC
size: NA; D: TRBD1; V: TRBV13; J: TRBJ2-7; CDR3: CASSPQGVAHEQYF; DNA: TGTGCCAGCAGCCCGCAGGGGGTGGCCCACGAGCAGTACTTC
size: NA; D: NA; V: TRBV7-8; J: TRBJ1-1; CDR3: CASSFYVEGDTEAFF; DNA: TGTGCCAGCAGCTTCTACGTGGAAGGGGACACTGAAGCTTTCTTT
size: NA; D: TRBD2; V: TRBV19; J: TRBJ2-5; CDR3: CASKQRGVGETQYF; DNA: TGTGCCAGTAAGCAGCGGGGAGTAGGAGAGACCCAGTACTTC
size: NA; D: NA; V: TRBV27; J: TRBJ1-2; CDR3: CASSLVGSYGYTF; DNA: TGTGCCAGCAGTTTGGTGGGATCCTATGGCTACACCTTC
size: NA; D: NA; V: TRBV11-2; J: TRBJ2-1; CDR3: CASSPTVGSYNEQFF; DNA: TGTGCCAGCAGCCCGACAGTTGGCTCCTACAATGAGCAGTTCTTC
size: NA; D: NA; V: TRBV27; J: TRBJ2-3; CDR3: CASSYQGGTDTQYF; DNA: TGTGCCAGCAGTTACCAGGGTGGCACAGATACGCAGTATTTT
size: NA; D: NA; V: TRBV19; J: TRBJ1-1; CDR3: CASKSEYTEAFF; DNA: TGTGCCAGTAAATCGGAGTACACTGAAGCTTTCTTT
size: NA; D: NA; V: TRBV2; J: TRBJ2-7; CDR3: CASSGTEGYEQYF; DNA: TGTGCCAGCAGCGGGACCGAAGGATACGAGCAGTACTTC
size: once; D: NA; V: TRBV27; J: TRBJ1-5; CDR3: CASTPGGSNQPQHF; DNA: TGTGCCAGCACCCCGGGGGGTAGCAATCAGCCCCAGCATTTT
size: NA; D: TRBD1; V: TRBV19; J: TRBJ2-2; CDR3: CASSIDRGLTGELFF; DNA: TGTGCCAGTAGTATCGACAGGGGTTTAACCGGGGAGCTGTTTTTT
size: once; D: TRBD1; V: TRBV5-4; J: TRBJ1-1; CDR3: CASSLDRGYISYTEAFF; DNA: TGTGCCAGCAGCTTGGACAGGGGGTATATTTCGTACACTGAAGCTTTCTTT
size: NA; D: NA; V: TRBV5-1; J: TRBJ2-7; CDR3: CASSLELGYEQYF; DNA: TGCGCCAGCAGCTTGGAGTTAGGATACGAGCAGTACTTC
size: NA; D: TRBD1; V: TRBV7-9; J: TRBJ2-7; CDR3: CASSLGTGVVYEQYF; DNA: TGTGCCAGCAGCTTAGGGACAGGGGTCGTCTACGAGCAGTACTTC
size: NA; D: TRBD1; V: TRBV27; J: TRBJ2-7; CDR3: CASRHGTGFYEQYF; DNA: TGTGCCAGCAGACACGGGACAGGGTTTTACGAGCAGTACTTC